A single sample gave rise to the 16 T cell receptor beta chains below, sequenced in a study of blood T cell repertoires in COVID-19. This table comes from immunoSEQ multiplex PCR, and its TCRdb copy is limited to in-frame clones, with some not included. The profile shows roughly 100,000 clones, approximately 84% of them singletons. Sequencing was performed on peripheral blood. The receptors shown here come from a human donor in a cohort sampled during active COVID-19.

The CDR3, as DNA: TGTGCCAGCAGCTTAGGGACTAGCGGGGGTCTAAATACGCAGTATTTT. It encodes CASSLGTSGGLNTQYF. The chain carries TRBV5-8 and TRBJ2-3; 14 nucleotides match TRBD2. From germline, CDR1 is SGHTS and CDR2 YDEGEE. V shed 2 bases and J 7 bases; nucleotides not matched to a gene: 6. This CDR3 is 16 amino acids long.

This clone was detected only once. J is TRBJ1-2 and V is TRBV6-1; 7 bases agree with TRBD1. V lost 0 bases and J lost 3; bases outside the gene matches: 1. Per the germline V gene, CDR1 is MNHNS and CDR2 is SASEGT. This CDR3 contains 14 residues. CDR3 amino acids: CASSEAGGYYGYTF. DNA for the CDR3: TGTGCCAGCAGTGAAGCAGGGGGCTACTATGGCTACACCTTC.

J is TRBJ2-3 and V is TRBV5-1; the match to TRBD2 covers 11 bases. Germline V gene sequence: CDR1 SGHRS, CDR2 YFSETQ. The CDR3 has 14 amino acids. Trimming cost V 5 bases and J 6 bases; bases outside gene matches: 5. This CDR3 reads CASRLAGEGDTQYF. CDR3 nucleotides: TGCGCCAGCAGACTAGCGGGGGAAGGTGATACGCAGTATTTT.

The chain links TRBV7-9 to TRBJ1-2, with 7 bases lining up with TRBD1. From germline, CDR1 is SEHNR and CDR2 FQNEAQ (reference sequence). This CDR3 is built from 14 residues. Trimming cost V 5 bases and J 7 bases; bases outside gene matches: 10. The CDR3 sequence: CASSPTTGSGGYTF. CDR3 nucleotide sequence: TGTGCCAGCAGCCCAACGACAGGGTCGGGTGGCTACACCTTC.

This chain connects TRBV7-2 to TRBJ2-5, with TRBD2 matching over 8 bases. The CDR3 runs 15 residues. V lost 5 bases, J lost 4 bases, and 9 bases stayed unmatched. CDR1 SGHTA and CDR2 FQGNSA come from the germline V gene. The CDR3 sequence: CASSPRQRGTETQYF. DNA of the CDR3: TGTGCCAGCAGCCCCCGGCAGCGGGGGACAGAGACCCAGTACTTC.

The sample holds one count of this clone. The chain couples TRBV7-9 to TRBJ1-2; 12 bases are shared with TRBD1. The CDR3 has 16 amino acids. V shed 5 bases, J shed 8 bases, and the junction held 12 bases outside the gene matches. Germline loops: CDR1 SEHNR, CDR2 FQNEAQ (reference sequence). The CDR3 DNA is TGTGCCAGCAGCACAGCCGGGGGACAGGGGGCACGAGGCTACACCTTC. Protein sequence: CASSTAGGQGARGYTF.

V is TRBV18 and J is TRBJ2-5; 9 bases fit TRBD2. V shed 1 base, J shed 2 bases, and the junction held 2 bases outside the gene matches. CDR1 is KGHSH, CDR2 LQKENI, per germline. The CDR3 spans 15 residues. The DNA of the CDR3 is TGTGCCAGCTCACCACTAGCGGGGGTACAAGAGACCCAGTACTTC. Its protein is CASSPLAGVQETQYF.

The sample holds one count of this clone. This chain uses TRBV27 with TRBJ2-3; D is possibly TRBD2 (5 bases). In germline, CDR1 is MNHEY, CDR2 SMNVEV (reference sequence). The V end was cut by 6 bases, the J end by 2 bases, with 18 bases between. The CDR3 sequence is 16 residues long. CDR3 DNA: TGTGCCAGCAGCTCCGTCCGGGCCGGGGACACAGATACGCAGTATTTT. This sequence encodes CASSSVRAGDTDTQYF.

This chain links TRBV5-6 with TRBJ2-5; 10 nucleotides line up with TRBD2. Germline CDR1 is SGHDT and CDR2 is YYEEEE. This CDR3 has 19 residues. Trimming cost V 4 bases and J 0 bases; bases outside gene matches: 15. The CDR3 region has the DNA TGTGCCAGCAGCCCAGAGGGTAGCGGGGGGTCTTGGTACCAAGAGACCCAGTACTTC. Its protein product is CASSPEGSGGSWYQETQYF.

This clone has a single count. This chain joins TRBV21-1 and TRBJ1-2. TRBV21-1 is flagged as a pseudogene. The CDR3 has 15 residues. CDR3 region: CASSIGDLANYGYTF. CDR3 nucleotide sequence: TGTGCCAGCAGCATCGGGGATCTAGCTAACTATGGCTACACCTTC.

V gene TRBV18 combines with J gene TRBJ1-5; TRBD1 aligns across 7 bases. Trimming cost V 3 bases and J 6 bases; bases outside gene matches: 8. Germline values: CDR1 KGHSH, CDR2 LQKENI. The CDR3 runs to 15 residues. CDR3 nucleotides: TGTGCCAGCTCACCCGCGGACAGGTCGGGTCAGCCCCAGCATTTT. Amino acids: CASSPADRSGQPQHF.

The gene calls are TRBV2 and TRBJ1-4; 9 positions agree with TRBD1. J lost 7 bases, V lost 5 bases, and 2 bases had no gene match. The germline V gene has CDR1 SNHLY and CDR2 FYNNEI. The CDR3 covers 13 residues. The CDR3 loop reads CASSRQGGEKLFF. CDR3 sequence (DNA): TGTGCCAGCAGTCGACAGGGGGGTGAAAAACTGTTTTTT.

The chain is built from TRBV16 and TRBJ1-5; tentatively, D is TRBD1 (6 bases). This CDR3 contains 15 residues. Trimming removed 4 bases from V and 3 bases from J, with 13 bases in between. Per germline, CDR1 KGHSY and CDR2 FQNENV. As DNA, the CDR3 is TGTGCCAGCAGCCGTAGAGGGGGAGACAATCAGCCCCAGCATTTT. Its protein product is CASSRRGGDNQPQHF.

The chain joins TRBV5-1 to TRBJ2-1; D is unclear. CDR3 length equals 15 residues. Germline V lookup: CDR1 SGHRS, CDR2 YFSETQ. Trimming cost V 0 bases and J 0 bases, with 7 bases left between them. This chain's CDR3 is CASSLGQYSYNEQFF. The CDR3 nucleotides are TGCGCCAGCAGCTTGGGGCAGTACTCCTACAATGAGCAGTTCTTC. Filled out from reference TRBV5-1 and TRBJ2-1, the complete variable domain reads KAGVTQTPRYLIKTRGQQVTLSCSPISGHRSVSWYQQTPGQGLQFLFEYFSETQRNKGNFPGRFSGRQFSNSRSEMNVSTLELGDSALYLCASSLGQYSYNEQFFGPGTRLTVL.

The chain joins TRBV29-1 to TRBJ1-2; the match to TRBD1 covers 7 bases. The junction had 12 bases not matched to a gene; V was cut back by 7 bases and J by 7 bases. The CDR3 spans 13 residues. CDR1 is SQVTM and CDR2 is ANQGSEA in the germline V gene. CDR3: CSAGTGDLGGYTF. CDR3 bases: TGCAGCGCGGGAACAGGGGATCTCGGTGGCTACACCTTC.

This clone was found once. The chain carries TRBV19 and TRBJ2-1, with no clear D. Germline values: CDR1 LNHDA, CDR2 SQIVND (reference sequence). Trimming pared 10 bases from V and 0 bases from J, leaving 16 bases between. The CDR3 is 15 amino acids. This CDR3 reads CATTLTSPSYNEQFF. The CDR3 nucleotides are TGTGCCACAACTTTAACGTCCCCCTCCTACAATGAGCAGTTCTTC.